Given below is one TCR beta chain in context. Its antigen remains unknown. An end of the junction does not agree with germline; a read error may underlie this. The source of the sample is a study of graft-versus-host responses after intestinal transplantation. This CDR3 has 13 residues. Germline CDR1 is MNHNS and CDR2 is SASEGT. TCRdb's copy holds only in-frame clones and misses some; the assay was immunoSEQ multiplex PCR. The data show about 36,000 clones, 94% seen once. This sequence was found in a human donor who was the organ donor for an intestinal transplant. The chain combines TRBV6-1 with TRBJ1-2; possibly TRBD1 for D (6 bases). Sequences were derived from unstimulated CD4+ T cells sorted from spleen or lymph node cells, sampled before transplant. The DNA for the CDR3 is TGTGCCAGCAGGGGGAGGGGGTACTACGGCTACACCTTC. This translates into CASRGRGYYGYTF.